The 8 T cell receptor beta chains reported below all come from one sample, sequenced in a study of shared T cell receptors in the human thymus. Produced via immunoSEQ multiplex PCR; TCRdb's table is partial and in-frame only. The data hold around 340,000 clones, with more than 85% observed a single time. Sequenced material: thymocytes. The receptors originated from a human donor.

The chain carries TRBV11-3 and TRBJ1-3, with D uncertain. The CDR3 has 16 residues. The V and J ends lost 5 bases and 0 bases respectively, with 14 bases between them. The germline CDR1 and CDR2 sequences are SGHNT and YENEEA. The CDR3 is CASSRGSSTSGNTIYF. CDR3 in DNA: TGTGCCAGCAGCCGCGGTAGCTCAACCTCTGGAAACACCATATATTTT.

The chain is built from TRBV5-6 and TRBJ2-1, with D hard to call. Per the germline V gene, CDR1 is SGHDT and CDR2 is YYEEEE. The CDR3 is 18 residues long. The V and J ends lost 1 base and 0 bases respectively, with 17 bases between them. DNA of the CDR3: TGTGCCAGCAGCTTGTTGGCACGGGCCTTCGGCTCCTACAATGAGCAGTTCTTC. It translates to CASSLLARAFGSYNEQFF.

CDR3 sequence (DNA): TGTGCCAGCAGCGCCGATCGTCGTGGGGTAGTCAACTATGGCTACACCTTC. Translated: CASSADRRGVVNYGYTF. This rearrangement joins TRBV5-4 to TRBJ1-2; D gene unclear. This CDR3 has 17 amino acids. From germline, CDR1 is SGHNT and CDR2 YYREEE (reference sequence). Between the trimmed V and J ends, which lost 4 bases and 2 bases, there was a span of 21 bases.

CDR3 protein: CASAGQGTDTQYF. The CDR3 coding sequence is TGTGCCAGCGCGGGACAGGGTACAGATACGCAGTATTTT. This rearrangement joins TRBV28 to TRBJ2-3; 9 bases align to TRBD1. Unmatched junction bases numbered 3, after V lost 8 bases and J lost 3 bases. This CDR3 region has 13 residues. CDR1 and CDR2 (germline): MDHEN, SYDVKM.

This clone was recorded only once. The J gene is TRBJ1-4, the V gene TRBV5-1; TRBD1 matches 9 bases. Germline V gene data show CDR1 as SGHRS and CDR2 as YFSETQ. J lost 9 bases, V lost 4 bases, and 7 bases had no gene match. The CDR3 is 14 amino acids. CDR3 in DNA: TGCGCCAGCAGCCCCTCGGGACAGGGAAAAAAACTGTTTTTT. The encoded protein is CASSPSGQGKKLFF.

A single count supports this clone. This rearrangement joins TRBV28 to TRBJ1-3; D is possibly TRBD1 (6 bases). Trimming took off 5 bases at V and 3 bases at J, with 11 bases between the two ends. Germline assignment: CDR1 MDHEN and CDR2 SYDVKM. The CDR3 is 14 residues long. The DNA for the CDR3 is TGTGCCAGCAGTGAGACAGGATTTGGAAACACCATATATTTT. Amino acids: CASSETGFGNTIYF. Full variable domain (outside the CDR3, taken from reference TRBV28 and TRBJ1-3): DVKVTQSSRYLVKRTGEKVFLECVQDMDHENMFWYRQDPGLGLRLIYFSYDVKMKEKGDIPEGYSVSREKKERFSLILESASTNQTSMYLCASSETGFGNTIYFGEGSWLTVV.

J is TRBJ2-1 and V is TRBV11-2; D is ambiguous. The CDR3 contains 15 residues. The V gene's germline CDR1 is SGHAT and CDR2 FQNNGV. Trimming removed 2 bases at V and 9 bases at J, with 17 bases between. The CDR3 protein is CASSLSLPPKAEQFF. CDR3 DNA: TGTGCCAGCAGCTTAAGCCTTCCTCCAAAGGCTGAGCAGTTCTTC.

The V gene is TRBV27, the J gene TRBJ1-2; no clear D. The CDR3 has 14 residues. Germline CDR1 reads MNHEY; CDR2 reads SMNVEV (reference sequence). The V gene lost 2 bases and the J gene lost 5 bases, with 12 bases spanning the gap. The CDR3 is CASSLAGVRYGYTF. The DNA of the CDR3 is TGTGCCAGCAGTTTAGCAGGAGTTAGGTATGGCTACACCTTC.